One and the same sample provided the 28 T cell receptor beta chains below, sequenced in a study of control samples from healthy donors and cancer patients. The method was immunoSEQ multiplex PCR; TCRdb's version includes in-frame clones alone and lacks a portion of them. The repertoire holds roughly 130,000 clones, with 85% to 95% as singletons. The sample consisted of PBMCs. These receptors came from a man aged 45-65 years with head and neck cancer.

In DNA form, the CDR3 reads TGTGCCAGCAGCCCCGTGGTAGGGACAGCCAGCCCCTACGAGCAGTACTTC. Translated: CASSPVVGTASPYEQYF. The chain joins TRBV7-9 to TRBJ2-7, with TRBD1 identical over 7 bases. Losses at the gene ends were 5 bases for V and 2 bases for J; bases not matched to a gene: 15. The CDR3 is made up of 17 amino acids. CDR1 is SEHNR and CDR2 is FQNEAQ in the germline V gene (reference sequence).

The chain is built from TRBV19 and TRBJ2-7, with TRBD1 as a possible D gene (6 bases). Trimming took 1 base from V and 1 from J, leaving 8 bases between them. The CDR3 covers 14 residues. Per the germline V gene, CDR1 is LNHDA and CDR2 is SQIVND (reference sequence). The CDR3 protein is CASSIAQGSYEQYF. CDR3 bases: TGTGCCAGTAGTATAGCACAGGGTTCCTACGAGCAGTACTTC. Based on the CDR3 plus reference TRBV19 and TRBJ2-7, the full variable domain is DGGITQSPKYLFRKEGQNVTLSCEQNLNHDAMYWYRQDPGQGLRLIYYSQIVNDFQKGDIAEGYSVSREKKESFPLTVTSAQKNPTAFYLCASSIAQGSYEQYFGPGTRLTVT.

The genes are TRBV19 and TRBJ1-1, with a weak D call TRBD1 (5 bases). CDR3 length equals 15 residues. Trimming removed 3 bases at V and 3 bases at J, with 14 bases between. Germline assignment: CDR1 LNHDA and CDR2 SQIVND (reference sequence). The CDR3 coding sequence is TGTGCCAGTAGTATGATGGGGCAAGGTTACACTGAAGCTTTCTTT. It is translated as CASSMMGQGYTEAFF.

The rearrangement uses TRBV19 and TRBJ2-7, with 9 bases identical to TRBD1. Germline CDR1 and CDR2: LNHDA and SQIVND (reference sequence). The ends lost 9 bases at V and 3 bases at J; junction bases unmatched: 9. The length of the CDR3 is 14 residues. Here the CDR3 DNA reads TGTGCCAGCGGGGCGGGACAGGGAATCTACGAGCAGTACTTC. Protein product: CASGAGQGIYEQYF.

A single count supports this clone. The rearrangement links TRBV30 to TRBJ2-1, with TRBD2 matching 11 bases. The germline gives CDR1 GTSNPN, CDR2 SVGIG (reference sequence). This CDR3 is 15 amino acids long. V shed 1 base, J shed 9 bases, and the junction held 8 bases outside the gene matches. CDR3 residues: CAWSGVAGGRGEQFF. The CDR3 coding sequence is TGTGCCTGGAGTGGAGTAGCGGGGGGGCGAGGTGAGCAGTTCTTC.

The chain is built from TRBV12-5 and TRBJ2-6; D ambiguous. CDR3 size: 13 residues. The V gene lost 5 bases and the J gene lost 0 bases, with 2 bases spanning the gap. CDR1 and CDR2 from the germline V gene are LGHNT and FRNRAP. In DNA form, the CDR3 reads TGTGCTAGTGGTACCTCTGGGGCCAACGTCCTGACTTTC. This encodes CASGTSGANVLTF.

The V call is TRBV29-1, the J call TRBJ2-2; D is uncertain. The CDR3 is 13 amino acids. Germline lookup yields CDR1 SQVTM and CDR2 ANQGSEA. V lost 4 bases, J lost 2 bases, and 8 bases lay in between. The CDR3 sequence is CSVVEHNTGELFF. The CDR3, as DNA: TGCAGCGTTGTGGAACATAACACCGGGGAGCTGTTTTTT.

This chain links TRBV28 with TRBJ2-7; 8 nucleotides line up with TRBD1. Trimming cost V 7 bases and J 4 bases; bases outside gene matches: 3. The CDR3 has 12 residues. Germline V CDR1 and CDR2: MDHEN, SYDVKM. CDR3 amino acids: CASMRQGYEQYF. The DNA for the CDR3 is TGTGCCAGCATGAGACAGGGGTACGAGCAGTACTTC.

This clone occurred once. The rearrangement links TRBV5-1 to TRBJ1-2; the D gene is possibly TRBD1 (5 bases). Germline V gene lookup returns CDR1 SGHRS and CDR2 YFSETQ. This CDR3 has 16 residues. Trimming removed 4 bases from V and 0 bases from J, with 16 bases in between. CDR3 DNA sequence: TGCGCCAGCAGCGAAAAGGGGACGTTACCTAACTATGGCTACACCTTC. Translated: CASSEKGTLPNYGYTF.

The chain employs TRBV18 and TRBJ2-2, with a possible D match to TRBD1 (6 bases). The germline gives CDR1 KGHSH, CDR2 LQKENI. The CDR3 length is 15 residues. V lost 3 bases, J lost 3 bases, and 11 bases lay in between. CDR3 loop: CASSPFKGDTGELFF. The DNA for the CDR3 is TGTGCCAGCTCACCCTTTAAGGGGGACACCGGGGAGCTGTTTTTT.

The chain recombines TRBV2 with TRBJ2-1; D gene uncertain. V lost 0 bases, J lost 1 base, and 4 bases lay in between. This CDR3 comprises 14 residues. The V gene's germline CDR1 is SNHLY and CDR2 FYNNEI. The CDR3 bases are TGTGCCAGCAGTGAAGCGCGGTCCTACAATGAGCAGTTCTTC. As protein: CASSEARSYNEQFF.

The chain links TRBV24-1 to TRBJ1-5; no clear D. This CDR3 is 13 amino acids long. Per the germline V gene, CDR1 is KGHDR and CDR2 is SFDVKD. V was cut by 9 bases and J by 1 base, with 9 bases left in between. CDR3 protein: CATFCQSNQPQHF. The CDR3 region has the DNA TGTGCCACCTTTTGCCAGAGCAATCAGCCCCAGCATTTT.

The CDR3 here is CATRGTTYGYTF. The CDR3 DNA is TGTGCCACCAGGGGGACCACCTATGGCTACACCTTC. V and J are TRBV6-5 and TRBJ1-2, with TRBD1 matching over 7 bases. The CDR3 is 12 residues long. V shed 10 bases, J shed 4 bases, and the junction held 6 bases outside the gene matches. Germline V gene lookup returns CDR1 MNHEY and CDR2 SVGAGI.

The chain joins TRBV3-1 (or the pseudogene TRBV3-2) to TRBJ2-2; D is ambiguous. From germline, CDR1 is LGHDT and CDR2 YNNKEL (reference sequence). CDR3 size: 15 residues. V was clipped by 4 bases and J by 4 bases, with 13 bases between them. DNA of the CDR3: TGTGCCAGCAGCCGCCGACCCCCGGCCACCGGGGAGCTGTTTTTT. Translating gives CASSRRPPATGELFF.

The V call is TRBV5-1, the J call TRBJ2-2, with D unclear. In germline, CDR1 is SGHRS, CDR2 YFSETQ. The V and J ends lost 0 bases and 6 bases respectively, with 9 bases between them. The CDR3 length is 14 residues. CDR3 in amino acids: CASSLGLLPGELFF. The CDR3 nucleotides are TGCGCCAGCAGCTTGGGTCTCCTTCCCGGGGAGCTGTTTTTT.

This chain uses TRBV18 with TRBJ1-3, with a possible D match to TRBD1 (5 bases). This CDR3 contains 16 residues. V gave up 3 bases and J gave up 0 bases, with 12 bases separating them. Per germline, CDR1 KGHSH and CDR2 LQKENI. In DNA form, the CDR3 reads TGTGCCAGCTCACCTGCGGGACGGCGCTCTGGAAACACCATATATTTT. This sequence encodes CASSPAGRRSGNTIYF.

This chain links TRBV19 with TRBJ1-6; TRBD1 matches at 7 bases. CDR3 length: 14 amino acids. V shed 9 bases and J 5 bases; nucleotides not matched to a gene: 7. Germline CDR1 LNHDA, CDR2 SQIVND (reference sequence). In nucleotides, the CDR3 is TGTGCCAGGGGCAGCACAGGGGATAATTCACCCCTCCACTTT. Its translation is CARGSTGDNSPLHF.

The chain uses TRBV6-6 and TRBJ2-2, with 14 bases identical to TRBD2. The germline V gene encodes CDR1 MNHNY and CDR2 SVGAGI (reference sequence). CDR3 length: 18 amino acids. V lost 5 bases to trimming and J lost 4 bases; unmatched junction nucleotides: 9. CDR3 amino acids: CASSRRLAGGPGTGELFF. CDR3 DNA sequence: TGTGCCAGCAGTCGGCGACTAGCGGGGGGGCCTGGCACCGGGGAGCTGTTTTTT.

V usage is TRBV11-2 and J usage is TRBJ2-4; D may match TRBD1 or TRBD2 (6 bases each). Germline V gene lookup returns CDR1 SGHAT and CDR2 FQNNGV. The V gene lost 4 bases and the J gene lost 5 bases, with 18 bases spanning the gap. The CDR3 is 16 residues long. CDR3 sequence (DNA): TGTGCCAGCAGCTATTCCCCCGGGGGCAGCGAAAACATTCAGTACTTC. Its translation: CASSYSPGGSENIQYF.

The chain carries TRBV9 and TRBJ2-1, with 8 bases fitting TRBD2. With V trimmed by 4 bases and J by 0 bases, 3 bases remained unmatched. Germline lookup yields CDR1 SGDLS and CDR2 YYNGEE. The CDR3 spans 15 residues. The CDR3 DNA follows: TGTGCCAGCAGCCCGGGGGGGAGCTCCTACAATGAGCAGTTCTTC. It is translated as CASSPGGSSYNEQFF.

Concerning this clone itself: Other nucleotide sequences in the sample specify the same CDR3. V usage is TRBV30 and J usage is TRBJ1-1; 9 bases agree with TRBD1. The CDR3 is made up of 13 amino acids. CDR1 GTSNPN and CDR2 SVGIG come from the germline V gene (reference sequence). Trimming cost V 3 bases and J 3 bases; bases outside gene matches: 2. The CDR3 region is CAWSGQGYTEAFF. As DNA, the CDR3 is TGTGCCTGGAGCGGACAGGGGTACACTGAAGCTTTCTTT.

V gene TRBV18 combines with J gene TRBJ2-2; TRBD1 aligns across 9 bases. The V gene end was trimmed by 3 bases and the J gene end by 5 bases; junction bases not matched to a gene: 4. CDR1 is KGHSH and CDR2 is LQKENI in the germline V gene. The CDR3 has 15 amino acids. The CDR3 nucleotides read TGTGCCAGCTCACCTAGGACAGGGGAAACCGGGGAGCTGTTTTTT. Protein product: CASSPRTGETGELFF.

This chain uses TRBV29-1 with TRBJ2-7; a weak D match, TRBD2 (6 bases). Germline values: CDR1 SQVTM, CDR2 ANQGSEA. The CDR3 is made up of 15 amino acids. Deletions cut 6 bases from V and 0 bases from J, with 18 bases between. The CDR3 DNA follows: TGCAGCGTCCGCATTCGACGGGAGAGCTCCTACGAGCAGTACTTC. As protein: CSVRIRRESSYEQYF.

This clone was recorded only once. This chain connects TRBV27 to TRBJ2-4, with a tentative D call TRBD2 (5 bases). There are 13 residues in the CDR3. The germline CDR1 and CDR2 sequences are MNHEY and SMNVEV (reference sequence). V was trimmed by 6 bases and J by 7 bases, leaving 13 bases between them. The CDR3 DNA follows: TGTGCCAGCAGATCCCAAGCGGATAACATTCAGTACTTC. Amino acids: CASRSQADNIQYF.

The chain is built from TRBV6-5 and TRBJ2-7; D possibly corresponds to TRBD2 (6 bases). In germline, CDR1 is MNHEY, CDR2 SVGAGI. V shed 9 bases and J shed 3 bases, with 9 bases lying between them. The CDR3 contains 11 residues. The CDR3: CASAGFYEQYF. In nucleotides, the CDR3 is TGTGCCAGTGCGGGATTCTACGAGCAGTACTTC.

J is TRBJ1-5 and V is TRBV19; D is possibly TRBD1 (5 bases). This CDR3 has 16 amino acids. Germline CDR1 LNHDA, CDR2 SQIVND (reference sequence). V dropped 6 bases and J dropped 0 bases, with 15 bases sitting between them. This CDR3 is CASRYRGGDSNQPQHF. DNA for the CDR3: TGTGCCAGTAGATACCGGGGGGGGGATAGCAATCAGCCCCAGCATTTT. Combining the CDR3 with reference TRBV19 and TRBJ1-5 gives the whole variable domain DGGITQSPKYLFRKEGQNVTLSCEQNLNHDAMYWYRQDPGQGLRLIYYSQIVNDFQKGDIAEGYSVSREKKESFPLTVTSAQKNPTAFYLCASRYRGGDSNQPQHFGDGTRLSIL.

The chain joins TRBV15 to TRBJ2-1, with a possible D match to TRBD2 (6 bases). Per germline, CDR1 LNHNV and CDR2 YYDKDF (reference sequence). Trimming removed 3 bases at V and 1 base at J, with 13 bases between. The length of the CDR3 is 16 residues. The CDR3 DNA reads TGTGCCACCAGCAGGAAGGTCGGACTATCCTACAATGAGCAGTTCTTC. Protein: CATSRKVGLSYNEQFF.

The genes are TRBV7-9 and TRBJ1-2, with D possibly TRBD1 on 5 matching bases. V dropped 5 bases and J dropped 6 bases, with 19 bases sitting between them. CDR1 is SEHNR and CDR2 is FQNEAQ in the germline V gene (reference sequence). This CDR3 contains 15 residues. The CDR3, as DNA: TGTGCCAGCAGCCCCCGGTTAGTAGGGGTGAATGGCTACACCTTC. The encoded protein is CASSPRLVGVNGYTF. Full variable domain (remainder filled in from reference TRBV7-9 and TRBJ1-2): DTGVSQNPRHKITKRGQNVTFRCDPISEHNRLYWYRQTLGQGPEFLTYFQNEAQLEKSRLLSDRFSAERPKGSFSTLEIQRTEQGDSAMYLCASSPRLVGVNGYTFGSGTRLTVV.